Shown below are 17 T cell receptor beta chains from a single sample sequenced in a study of T cell changes during pregnancy in multiple sclerosis. Some clones are missing from TCRdb's copy, which holds only in-frame ones; the method was immunoSEQ multiplex PCR. The data show about 98,000 clones, about 90% seen once. This specimen was peripheral blood, taken after pregnancy. The receptors come from a female donor in good health, enrolled as a control in a pregnancy study.

The chain uses TRBV10-3 and TRBJ2-3; TRBD2 is a possible D gene (5 bases). V was clipped by 1 base and J by 5 bases, with 10 bases between them. The CDR3 is 14 amino acids. CDR1 ENHRY and CDR2 SYGVKD come from the germline V gene. The CDR3 region is CAISEFLGVDTQYF. CDR3 bases: TGTGCCATCAGTGAGTTCTTGGGAGTAGATACGCAGTATTTT.

The V and J genes are TRBV28 and TRBJ2-2, with TRBD2 matching over 10 bases. CDR1 and CDR2 (germline): MDHEN, SYDVKM. V was pared by 3 bases and J by 6 bases, with 13 bases of the junction left unmatched. The CDR3 is made up of 18 amino acids. CDR3 in amino acids: CASSFPPSGSVPAGELFF. DNA of the CDR3: TGTGCCAGCAGTTTCCCCCCTAGCGGGAGCGTCCCGGCCGGGGAGCTGTTTTTT.

This clone has more than one count but fewer than ten. This sequence joins TRBV6-4 and TRBJ2-3, with TRBD2 matching 10 bases. CDR1 MRHNA and CDR2 SNTAGT come from the germline V gene. V shed 4 bases and J 4 bases; nucleotides not matched to a gene: 5. The CDR3 consists of 15 residues. This chain's CDR3 is CASSALAGRADTQYF. DNA for the CDR3: TGTGCCAGCAGTGCACTAGCGGGAAGAGCAGATACGCAGTATTTT.

The genes are TRBV7-2 and TRBJ1-1; D is undetermined. V lost 3 bases, J lost 1 base, and 6 bases lay in between. CDR1 SGHTA and CDR2 FQGNSA come from the germline V gene. The CDR3 loop spans 13 amino acids. CDR3 amino acids: CASSLEGNTEAFF. DNA of the CDR3: TGTGCCAGCAGCTTGGAGGGGAACACTGAAGCTTTCTTT.

This clone was detected once. This chain uses TRBV11-2 with TRBJ1-2; D possibly corresponds to TRBD1 (6 bases). CDR3 length equals 14 residues. Trimming stripped 4 bases from V and 4 bases from J, with 13 bases between. From germline, CDR1 is SGHAT and CDR2 FQNNGV. In DNA, the CDR3 is TGTGCCAGCAGCTCCCCCAGGGGCCGCTATGGCTACACCTTC. It yields the protein CASSSPRGRYGYTF.

J is TRBJ1-5 and V is TRBV6-5, with D perhaps TRBD1 (5 bases). Germline loops: CDR1 MNHEY, CDR2 SVGAGI. The CDR3 runs 14 residues. Trimming took 2 bases from V and 5 from J, leaving 10 bases between them. CDR3 sequence (DNA): TGTGCCAGCAGTTACGGCGACAGCCATCAGCCCCAGCATTTT. Residues: CASSYGDSHQPQHF.

The genes are TRBV4-1 and TRBJ2-5; TRBD1 agrees at 10 bases. The V and J ends lost 0 bases and 4 bases, in that order; junction bases with no gene match: 8. Looked up from germline, CDR1 is MGHRA and CDR2 is YSYEKL. The CDR3 spans 17 residues. CDR3: CASSQEWTGGGGETQYF. The DNA of the CDR3 is TGCGCCAGCAGCCAAGAATGGACAGGGGGAGGCGGAGAGACCCAGTACTTC.

This chain links TRBV28 with TRBJ2-3; weak D call: TRBD2 (6 bases). CDR3 length equals 14 residues. V lost 3 bases and J lost 3, with 10 bases in between. CDR1 and CDR2 from the germline V gene are MDHEN and SYDVKM. CDR3 DNA sequence: TGTGCCAGCAGTTTCTCCGGGAGAACAGATACGCAGTATTTT. Its protein product is CASSFSGRTDTQYF.

This chain connects TRBV6-5 to TRBJ2-3; no clear D gene. This CDR3 has 11 residues. Germline loops: CDR1 MNHEY, CDR2 SVGAGI. V shed 4 bases and J shed 5 bases, with 4 bases lying between them. The CDR3: CASSFGDTQYF. In DNA form, the CDR3 reads TGTGCCAGCAGTTTCGGAGATACGCAGTATTTT.

V and J are TRBV28 and TRBJ1-2; D might be TRBD1 (5 bases). This CDR3 is built from 11 residues. V lost 5 bases, J lost 5 bases, and 6 bases lay in between. Germline CDR1 is MDHEN and CDR2 is SYDVKM. CDR3 nucleotides: TGTGCCAGCAGTCAGGGATATGGCTACACCTTC. Encoded protein: CASSQGYGYTF.

This rearrangement joins TRBV28 to TRBJ2-7, with D perhaps TRBD1 (6 bases). Germline V gene data show CDR1 as MDHEN and CDR2 as SYDVKM. V lost 2 bases and J lost 0, with 29 bases in between. The CDR3 has 21 amino acids. In nucleotides, the CDR3 is TGTGCCAGCAGTTTAACCCGGCAGATTGTCAGGGGCACGTTCCTCTCCTACGAGCAGTACTTC. Encoded protein: CASSLTRQIVRGTFLSYEQYF. The full variable domain, completed using reference TRBV28 and TRBJ2-7, is DVKVTQSSRYLVKRTGEKVFLECVQDMDHENMFWYRQDPGLGLRLIYFSYDVKMKEKGDIPEGYSVSREKKERFSLILESASTNQTSMYLCASSLTRQIVRGTFLSYEQYFGPGTRLTVT.

The J gene is TRBJ1-1, the V gene TRBV18; D call uncertain. The CDR3 length is 14 residues. V gave up 3 bases and J gave up 0 bases, with 8 bases separating them. CDR1 and CDR2 (germline): KGHSH, LQKENI. The CDR3 sequence: CASSPFQMNTEAFF. DNA for the CDR3: TGTGCCAGCTCACCCTTCCAGATGAACACTGAAGCTTTCTTT.

This chain uses TRBV14 with TRBJ2-7; D might be TRBD2 (6 bases). In germline, CDR1 is SGHDN, CDR2 FVKESK. This CDR3 contains 13 residues. V was cut by 1 base and J by 6 bases, with 10 bases left in between. For the CDR3, the DNA is TGTGCCAGCAGCCAAGTTCGGGGGAGCGAGCAGTACTTC. Translation gives CASSQVRGSEQYF.

The chain employs TRBV20-1 and TRBJ2-3; perhaps TRBD2 as D (6 bases). The CDR3 length is 11 residues. V lost 5 bases to trimming and J lost 5 bases, with 8 bases between them. The germline V gene encodes CDR1 DFQATT and CDR2 SNEGSKA (reference sequence). The CDR3 loop is CSAHGGDTQYF. CDR3 DNA sequence: TGCAGTGCTCACGGGGGAGATACGCAGTATTTT.

The chain uses TRBV6-1 and TRBJ2-5, with TRBD2 matching over 7 bases. The DNA end is more similar to TRBJ2-7, so the J call may be wrong. This CDR3 has 14 residues. From germline, CDR1 is MNHNS and CDR2 SASEGT. CDR3 DNA sequence: TGTGCCAGCAGTGAAGTGGGAGGGGACTACGAGCAGTACTTC. Its protein product is CASSEVGGDYEQYF.

The chain carries TRBV4-2 and TRBJ2-7; 8 bases are shared with TRBD1. Germline CDR1 LGHNA, CDR2 YNFKEQ. With 6 bases clipped from V and 5 bases from J, the junction kept 6 bases outside the gene matches. The CDR3 is 13 amino acids. The CDR3 loop reads CASSTGGRNEQYF. CDR3 DNA sequence: TGTGCCAGCAGTACAGGGGGGCGGAACGAGCAGTACTTC.

The chain uses TRBV5-6 and TRBJ2-1; D remains unclear. Trimming removed 1 base from V and 0 bases from J, with 14 bases in between. The CDR3 sequence is 17 residues long. The germline V gene encodes CDR1 SGHDT and CDR2 YYEEEE. The CDR3 DNA is TGTGCCAGCAGCTTGCTAGTGGTTTTGGGCTCCTACAATGAGCAGTTCTTC. Protein product: CASSLLVVLGSYNEQFF.